The subject of this entry is one T cell receptor beta chain. The antigen remains undetermined. Treatment meaning: roughly ten-day PBMC culture with coronavirus spike peptide pools or control peptides (ViraFEST assay). The unexposed donor gave CD4+ T cells before the COVID-19 pandemic (2011-2018). This record belongs to a study of vaccination and CD4 T cells after COVID-19. Study information: Participants got two doses of BNT162b2 or mRNA-1273 vaccine.

From germline, CDR1 is MGHRA and CDR2 YSYEKL. This CDR3 is built from 15 residues. Trimming took 3 bases from V and 0 from J, leaving 9 bases between them. Regarding the study as a whole: Post-vaccination reactive clonotypes (median around 40) did not differ significantly from post-infection (approximately 20).

The study sequenced cultured CD4+ T cell DNA using the Oncomine TCR Beta short-read assay. Via MiXCR, TCRdb re-called the PCR reads, giving one row per CDR3 protein. This table has about 5,600 distinct CDR3 sequences, just under 45% appearing once. The chain has TRBV4-1 and TRBJ1-5; tentative D call: TRBD1 (5 bases). This clonotype was obtained from a human donor in good health. The sequencing input was CD4+ T cells from blood, cultured in vitro. CDR3 residues: CASSQEGNSNQPQHF. Written as DNA, the CDR3 is TGCGCCAGCAGCCAGGAGGGGAATAGCAATCAGCCCCAGCATTTT.